This TCR beta chain originates from a study of T cells in localized non-small cell lung cancer. Study results and caveats: Multi-region tumor sequencing was not done, so intratumor heterogeneity could not be excluded. The appearance of a median approximately 57 of the top 100 tumor clones was seen in adjacent lung. In the blood, greater T cell density corresponded to longer overall survival. Measurement of T cell clonality placed uninvolved adjacent lung highest, above the level in tumor.

Produced via immunoSEQ multiplex PCR; TCRdb's table is partial and in-frame only. This sample has roughly 38,000 clones; 88% occur once, and the top ten carry 2% to 3%. Comments on this clone: Antigen specificity is unknown.

J gave up 5 bases and V 1 base, and 8 bases lay outside the gene matches. Germline V gene lookup returns CDR1 SGHTA and CDR2 FQGNSA. This CDR3 contains 17 residues. The receptor's source is a female donor over 55 with stage I squamous cell lung carcinoma. The genes are TRBV7-2 and TRBJ1-5, with 10 bases matching TRBD1. The sample in question was peripheral blood, obtained before any cancer treatment. The CDR3 DNA follows: TGTGCCAGCAGCTTAGGTCCCGGGACAGGGGTTTATCAGCCCCAGCATTTT. As protein: CASSLGPGTGVYQPQHF.